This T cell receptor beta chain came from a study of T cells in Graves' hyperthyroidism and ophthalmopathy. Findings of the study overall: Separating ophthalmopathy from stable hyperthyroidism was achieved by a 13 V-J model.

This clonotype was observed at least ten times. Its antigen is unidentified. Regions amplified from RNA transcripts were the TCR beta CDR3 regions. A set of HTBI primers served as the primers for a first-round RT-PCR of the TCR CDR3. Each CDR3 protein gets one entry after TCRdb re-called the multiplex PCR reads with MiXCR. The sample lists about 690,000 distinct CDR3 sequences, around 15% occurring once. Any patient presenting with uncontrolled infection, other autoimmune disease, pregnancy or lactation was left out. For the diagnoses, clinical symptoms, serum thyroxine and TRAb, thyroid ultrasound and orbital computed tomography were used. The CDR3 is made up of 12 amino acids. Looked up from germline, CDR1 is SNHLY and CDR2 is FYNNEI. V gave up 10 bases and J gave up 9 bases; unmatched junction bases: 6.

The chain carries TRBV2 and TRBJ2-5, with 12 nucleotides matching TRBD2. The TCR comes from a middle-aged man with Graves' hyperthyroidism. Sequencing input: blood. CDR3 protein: CATRTSGKAQYF. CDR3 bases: TGTGCCACTCGGACTAGCGGGAAGGCCCAGTACTTC.